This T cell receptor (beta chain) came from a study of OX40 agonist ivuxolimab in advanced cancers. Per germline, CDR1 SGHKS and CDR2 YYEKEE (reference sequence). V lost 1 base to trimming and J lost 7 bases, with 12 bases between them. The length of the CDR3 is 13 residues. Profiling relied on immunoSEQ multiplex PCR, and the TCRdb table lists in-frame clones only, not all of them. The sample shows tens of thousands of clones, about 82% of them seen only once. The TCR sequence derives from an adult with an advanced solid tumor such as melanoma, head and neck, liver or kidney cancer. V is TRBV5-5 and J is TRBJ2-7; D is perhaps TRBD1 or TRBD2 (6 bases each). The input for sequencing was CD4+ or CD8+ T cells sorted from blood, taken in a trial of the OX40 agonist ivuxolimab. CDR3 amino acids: CASSLTGAGEQYF. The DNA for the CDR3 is TGTGCCAGCAGCTTGACGGGGGCAGGTGAGCAGTACTTC.